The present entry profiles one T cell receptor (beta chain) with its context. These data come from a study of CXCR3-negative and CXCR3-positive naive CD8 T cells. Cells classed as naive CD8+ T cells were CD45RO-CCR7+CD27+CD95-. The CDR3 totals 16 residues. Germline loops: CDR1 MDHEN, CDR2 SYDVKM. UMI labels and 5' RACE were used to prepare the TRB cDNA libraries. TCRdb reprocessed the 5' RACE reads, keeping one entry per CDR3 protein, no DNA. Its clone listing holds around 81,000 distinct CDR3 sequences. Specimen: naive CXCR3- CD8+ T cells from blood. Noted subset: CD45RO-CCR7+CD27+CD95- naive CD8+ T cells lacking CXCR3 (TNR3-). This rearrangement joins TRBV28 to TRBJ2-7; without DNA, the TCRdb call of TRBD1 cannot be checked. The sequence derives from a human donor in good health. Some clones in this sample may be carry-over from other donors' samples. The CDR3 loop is CASIGLTGTGRYEQYF.